This T cell receptor (beta chain) was identified in a study of response to subunit inactivated influenza vaccine. About this clonotype itself: Its antigen is not known.

V dropped 6 bases and J dropped 4; count of bases not matched to a gene: 12. The germline V gene encodes CDR1 MDHEN and CDR2 SYDVKM. The CDR3 runs 16 residues. Study results and limitations: The authors offered the suggestion that each seasonal influenza vaccination recruits few new T cells.

TCRdb re-called the RT-PCR reads through MiXCR, storing one row per CDR3 protein. Of hundreds of thousands of distinct CDR3 sequences in the sample, about 25% were seen once. The source is a man between 45 and 60 years old who received an inactivated influenza vaccine. The input for sequencing was CD4+ T cells sorted from PBMCs, taken 5 to 6 days after vaccination. J is TRBJ2-3 and V is TRBV28, with TRBD2 identical over 8 bases. As DNA, the CDR3 is TGTGCCAGCAGCCGGGGGGGGATACTCGGGTCAGATACGCAGTATTTT. Its protein is CASSRGGILGSDTQYF. The whole variable domain, remainder taken from reference TRBV28 and TRBJ2-3, is DVKVTQSSRYLVKRTGEKVFLECVQDMDHENMFWYRQDPGLGLRLIYFSYDVKMKEKGDIPEGYSVSREKKERFSLILESASTNQTSMYLCASSRGGILGSDTQYFGPGTRLTVL.